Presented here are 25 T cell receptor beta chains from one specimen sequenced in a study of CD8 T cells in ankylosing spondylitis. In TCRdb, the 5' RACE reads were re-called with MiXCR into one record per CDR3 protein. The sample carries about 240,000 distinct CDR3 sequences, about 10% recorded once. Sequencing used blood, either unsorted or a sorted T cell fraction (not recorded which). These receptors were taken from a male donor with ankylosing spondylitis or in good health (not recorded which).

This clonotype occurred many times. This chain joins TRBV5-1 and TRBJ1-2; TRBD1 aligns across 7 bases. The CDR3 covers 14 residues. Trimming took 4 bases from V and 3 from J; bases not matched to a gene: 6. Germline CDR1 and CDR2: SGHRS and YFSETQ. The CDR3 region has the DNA TGCGCCAGCAGCCCAGGGGGTTCGGACTATGGCTACACCTTC. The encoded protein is CASSPGGSDYGYTF.

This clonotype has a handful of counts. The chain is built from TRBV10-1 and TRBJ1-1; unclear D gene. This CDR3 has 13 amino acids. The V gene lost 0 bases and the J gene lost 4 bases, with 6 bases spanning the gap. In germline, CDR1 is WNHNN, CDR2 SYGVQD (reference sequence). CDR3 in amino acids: CASSESGGTEAFF. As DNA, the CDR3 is TGCGCCAGCAGTGAGTCGGGCGGCACTGAAGCTTTCTTT.

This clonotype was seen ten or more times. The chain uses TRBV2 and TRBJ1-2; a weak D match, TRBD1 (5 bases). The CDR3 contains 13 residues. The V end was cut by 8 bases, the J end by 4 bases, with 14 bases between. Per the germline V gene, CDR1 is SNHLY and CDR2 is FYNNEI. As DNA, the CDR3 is TGTGCCAGCCCCCCGCCGACAGCCTATGGCTACACCTTC. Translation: CASPPPTAYGYTF.

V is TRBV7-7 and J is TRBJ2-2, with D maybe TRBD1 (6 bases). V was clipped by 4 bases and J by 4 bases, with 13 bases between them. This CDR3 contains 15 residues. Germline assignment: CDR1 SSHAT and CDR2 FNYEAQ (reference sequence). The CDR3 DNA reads TGTGCCAGCAGCTCAGGACAGTCTTTCACCGGGGAGCTGTTTTTT. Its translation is CASSSGQSFTGELFF.

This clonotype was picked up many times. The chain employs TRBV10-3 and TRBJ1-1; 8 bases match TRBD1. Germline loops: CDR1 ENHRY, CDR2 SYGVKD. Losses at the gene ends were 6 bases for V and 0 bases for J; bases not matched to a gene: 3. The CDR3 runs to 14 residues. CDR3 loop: CAIRQTGVNTEAFF. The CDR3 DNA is TGTGCCATCAGGCAGACAGGGGTGAACACTGAAGCTTTCTTT.

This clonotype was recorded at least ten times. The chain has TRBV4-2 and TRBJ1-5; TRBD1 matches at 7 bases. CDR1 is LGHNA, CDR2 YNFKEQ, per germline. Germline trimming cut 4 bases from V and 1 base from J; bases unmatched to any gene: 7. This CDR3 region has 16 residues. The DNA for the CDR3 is TGTGCCAGCAGCCGAAACAGGGGACAGAGCAATCAGCCCCAGCATTTT. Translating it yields CASSRNRGQSNQPQHF.

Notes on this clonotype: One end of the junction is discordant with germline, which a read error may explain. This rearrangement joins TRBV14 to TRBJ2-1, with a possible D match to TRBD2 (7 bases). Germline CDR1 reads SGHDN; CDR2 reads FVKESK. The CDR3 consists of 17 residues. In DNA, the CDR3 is TGTGCCAGCACCCAAGTACTGGGGGGGGCGGATTATTATGAGCAGTTCTTC. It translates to CASTQVLGGADYYEQFF.

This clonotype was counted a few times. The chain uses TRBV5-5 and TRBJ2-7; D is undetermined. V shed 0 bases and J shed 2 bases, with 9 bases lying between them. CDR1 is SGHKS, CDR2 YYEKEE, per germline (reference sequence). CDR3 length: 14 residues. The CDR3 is CASSLVRNTYEQYF. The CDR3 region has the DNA TGTGCCAGCAGCTTGGTGCGGAACACCTACGAGCAGTACTTC.

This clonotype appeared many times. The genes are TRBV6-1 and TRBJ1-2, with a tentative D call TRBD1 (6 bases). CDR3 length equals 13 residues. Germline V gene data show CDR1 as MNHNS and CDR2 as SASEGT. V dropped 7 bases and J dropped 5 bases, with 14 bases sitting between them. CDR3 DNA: TGTGCCAGCACTCGGACAGCCGATTATGGCTACACCTTC. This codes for CASTRTADYGYTF.

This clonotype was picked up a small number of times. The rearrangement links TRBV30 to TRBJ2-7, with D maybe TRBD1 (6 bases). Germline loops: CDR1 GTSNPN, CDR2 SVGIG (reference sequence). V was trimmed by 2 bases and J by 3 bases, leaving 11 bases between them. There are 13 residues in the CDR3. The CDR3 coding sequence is TGTGCCTGGAGTTTCAGGGGCCTCTACGAGCAGTACTTC. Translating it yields CAWSFRGLYEQYF.

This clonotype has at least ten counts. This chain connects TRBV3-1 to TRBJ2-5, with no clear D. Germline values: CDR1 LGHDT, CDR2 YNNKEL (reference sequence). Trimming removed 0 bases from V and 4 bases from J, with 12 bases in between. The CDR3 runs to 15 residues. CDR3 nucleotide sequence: TGTGCCAGCAGCCAAGAGCTACTGGACGGAGAGACCCAGTACTTC. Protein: CASSQELLDGETQYF.

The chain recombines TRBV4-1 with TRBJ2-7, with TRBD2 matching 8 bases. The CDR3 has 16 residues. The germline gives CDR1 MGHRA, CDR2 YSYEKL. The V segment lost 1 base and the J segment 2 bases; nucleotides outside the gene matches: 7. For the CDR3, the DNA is TGCGCCAGCAGCCAAGCTCCAGCGGGAGTTCCCTACGAGCAGTACTTC. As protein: CASSQAPAGVPYEQYF.

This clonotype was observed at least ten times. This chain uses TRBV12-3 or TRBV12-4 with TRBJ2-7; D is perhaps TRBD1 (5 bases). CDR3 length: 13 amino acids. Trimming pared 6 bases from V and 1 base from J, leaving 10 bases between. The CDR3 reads CASRRPGSYEQYF. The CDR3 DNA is TGTGCCAGCAGGCGGCCAGGGTCCTACGAGCAGTACTTC.

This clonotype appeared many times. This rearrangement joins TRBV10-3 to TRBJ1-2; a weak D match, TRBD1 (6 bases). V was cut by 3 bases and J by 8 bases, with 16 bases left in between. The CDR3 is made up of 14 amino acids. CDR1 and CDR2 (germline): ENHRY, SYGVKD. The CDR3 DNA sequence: TGTGCCATCAGTGAAGGGGGGGCGCGCGGCGGCTACACCTTC. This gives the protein CAISEGGARGGYTF.

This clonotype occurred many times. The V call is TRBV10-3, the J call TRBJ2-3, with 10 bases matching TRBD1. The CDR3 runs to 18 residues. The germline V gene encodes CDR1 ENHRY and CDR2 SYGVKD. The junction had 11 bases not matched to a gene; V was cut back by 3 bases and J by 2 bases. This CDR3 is CAISDPRGQGGITDTQYF. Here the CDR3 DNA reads TGTGCCATCAGTGACCCTCGAGGACAGGGGGGAATCACAGATACGCAGTATTTT.

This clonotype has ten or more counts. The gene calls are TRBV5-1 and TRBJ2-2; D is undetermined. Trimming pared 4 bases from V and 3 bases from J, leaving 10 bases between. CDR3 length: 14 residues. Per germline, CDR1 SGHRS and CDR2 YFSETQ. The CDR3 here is CASSPLGHTGELFF. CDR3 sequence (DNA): TGCGCCAGCAGCCCCCTCGGGCACACCGGGGAGCTGTTTTTT. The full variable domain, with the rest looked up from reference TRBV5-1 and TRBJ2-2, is KAGVTQTPRYLIKTRGQQVTLSCSPISGHRSVSWYQQTPGQGLQFLFEYFSETQRNKGNFPGRFSGRQFSNSRSEMNVSTLELGDSALYLCASSPLGHTGELFFGEGSRLTVL.

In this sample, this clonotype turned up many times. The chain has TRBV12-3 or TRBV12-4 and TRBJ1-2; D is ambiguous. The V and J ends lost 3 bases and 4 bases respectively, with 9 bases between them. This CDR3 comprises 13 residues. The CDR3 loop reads CASSFPGGYGYTF. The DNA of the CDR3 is TGTGCCAGCAGTTTTCCGGGCGGCTATGGCTACACCTTC.

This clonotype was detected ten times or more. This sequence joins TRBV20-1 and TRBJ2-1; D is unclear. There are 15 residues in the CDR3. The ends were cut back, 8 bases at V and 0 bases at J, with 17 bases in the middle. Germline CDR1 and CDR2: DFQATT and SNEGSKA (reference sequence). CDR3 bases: TGCAGTACTGAGAGCCGAAGCAACTCCTACAATGAGCAGTTCTTC. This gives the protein CSTESRSNSYNEQFF.

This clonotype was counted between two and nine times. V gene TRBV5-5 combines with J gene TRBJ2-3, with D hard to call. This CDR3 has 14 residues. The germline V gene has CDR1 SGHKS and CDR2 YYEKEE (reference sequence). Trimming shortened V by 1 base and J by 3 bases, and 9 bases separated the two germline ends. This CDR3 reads CASSLRPGTDTQYF. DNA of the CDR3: TGTGCCAGCAGCTTGCGCCCCGGGACAGATACGCAGTATTTT.

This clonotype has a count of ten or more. The CDR3: CATNKGKDTDTQYF. The CDR3 nucleotides read TGTGCCACCAACAAGGGGAAGGACACAGATACGCAGTATTTT. The chain joins TRBV10-3 to TRBJ2-3, with D maybe TRBD1 (5 bases). The CDR3 runs 14 residues. V lost 10 bases, J lost 2 bases, and 16 bases lay in between. Per the germline V gene, CDR1 is ENHRY and CDR2 is SYGVKD.

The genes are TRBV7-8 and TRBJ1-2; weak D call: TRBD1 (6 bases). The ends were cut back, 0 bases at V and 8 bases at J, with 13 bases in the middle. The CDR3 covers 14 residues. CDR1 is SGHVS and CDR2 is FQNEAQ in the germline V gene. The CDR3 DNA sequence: TGTGCCAGCAGCTTAGCCCGGGGGGCGGGGGGCTACACCTTC. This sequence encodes CASSLARGAGGYTF.

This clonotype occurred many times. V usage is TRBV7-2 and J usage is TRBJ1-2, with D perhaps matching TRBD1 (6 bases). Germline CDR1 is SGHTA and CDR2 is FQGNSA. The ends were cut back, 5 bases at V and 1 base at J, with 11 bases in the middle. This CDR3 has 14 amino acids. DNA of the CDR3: TGTGCCAGCAGCGCCAACAGGGATAACTATGGCTACACCTTC. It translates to CASSANRDNYGYTF.

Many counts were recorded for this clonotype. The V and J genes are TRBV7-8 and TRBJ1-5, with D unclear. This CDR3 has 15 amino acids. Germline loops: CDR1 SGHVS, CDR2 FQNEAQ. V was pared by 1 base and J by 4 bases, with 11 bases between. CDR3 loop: CASSLGRSLNQPQHF. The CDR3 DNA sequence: TGTGCCAGCAGCTTAGGTCGTTCATTGAATCAGCCCCAGCATTTT. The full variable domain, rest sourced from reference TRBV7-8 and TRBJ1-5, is GAGVSQSPRYKVAKRGQDVALRCDPISGHVSLFWYQQALGQGPEFLTYFQNEAQLDKSGLPSDRFFAERPEGSVSTLKIQRTQQEDSAVYLCASSLGRSLNQPQHFGDGTRLSIL.

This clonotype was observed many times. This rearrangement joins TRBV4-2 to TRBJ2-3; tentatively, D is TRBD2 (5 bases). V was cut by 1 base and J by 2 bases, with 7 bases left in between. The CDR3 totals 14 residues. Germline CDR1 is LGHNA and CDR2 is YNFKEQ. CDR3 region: CASSQGTDTDTQYF. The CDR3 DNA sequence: TGTGCCAGCAGCCAAGGGACTGACACAGATACGCAGTATTTT.

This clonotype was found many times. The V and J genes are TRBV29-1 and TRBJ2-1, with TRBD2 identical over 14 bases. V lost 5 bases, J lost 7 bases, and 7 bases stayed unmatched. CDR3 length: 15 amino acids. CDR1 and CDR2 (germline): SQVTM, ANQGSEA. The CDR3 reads CSVPSGTSGGNEQFF. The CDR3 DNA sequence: TGCAGCGTTCCCTCCGGGACTAGCGGGGGAAATGAGCAGTTCTTC.